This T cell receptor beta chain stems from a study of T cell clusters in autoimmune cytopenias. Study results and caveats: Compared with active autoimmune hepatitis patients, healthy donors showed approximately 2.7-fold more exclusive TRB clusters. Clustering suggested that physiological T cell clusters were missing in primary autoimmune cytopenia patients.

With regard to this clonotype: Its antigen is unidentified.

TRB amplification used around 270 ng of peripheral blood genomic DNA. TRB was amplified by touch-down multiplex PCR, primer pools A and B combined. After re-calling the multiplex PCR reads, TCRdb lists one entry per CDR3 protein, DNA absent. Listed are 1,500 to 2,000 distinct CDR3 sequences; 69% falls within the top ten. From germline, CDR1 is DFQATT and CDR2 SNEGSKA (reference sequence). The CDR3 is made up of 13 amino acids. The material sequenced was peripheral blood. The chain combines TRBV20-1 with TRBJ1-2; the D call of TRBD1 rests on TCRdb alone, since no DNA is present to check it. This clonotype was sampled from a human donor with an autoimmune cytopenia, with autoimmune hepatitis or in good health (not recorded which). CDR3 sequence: CSAYAGRGGGYTF.